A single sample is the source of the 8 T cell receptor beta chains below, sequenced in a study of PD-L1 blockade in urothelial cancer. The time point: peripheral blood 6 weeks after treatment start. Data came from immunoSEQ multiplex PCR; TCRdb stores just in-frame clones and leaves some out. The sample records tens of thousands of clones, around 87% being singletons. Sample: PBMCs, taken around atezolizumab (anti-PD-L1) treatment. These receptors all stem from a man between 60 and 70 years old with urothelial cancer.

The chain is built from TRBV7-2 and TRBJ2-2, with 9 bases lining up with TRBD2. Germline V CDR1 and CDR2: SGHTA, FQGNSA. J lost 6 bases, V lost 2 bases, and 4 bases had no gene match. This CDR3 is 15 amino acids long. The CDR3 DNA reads TGTGCCAGCAGCTTATGGCGGGGGGGCCCCGGGGAGCTGTTTTTT. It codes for CASSLWRGGPGELFF. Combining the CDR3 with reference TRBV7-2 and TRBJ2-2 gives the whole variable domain GAGVSQSPSNKVTEKGKDVELRCDPISGHTALYWYRQSLGQGLEFLIYFQGNSAPDKSGLPSDRFSAERTGGSVSTLTIQRTQQEDSAVYLCASSLWRGGPGELFFGEGSRLTVL.

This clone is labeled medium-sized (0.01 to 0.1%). CDR3 in DNA: TGTGCCAGCAGCGTAGGGGCTCTCACAGATACGCAGTATTTT. It translates to CASSVGALTDTQYF. The chain joins TRBV9 to TRBJ2-3; D not resolved. The CDR3 length is 14 residues. The germline V gene encodes CDR1 SGDLS and CDR2 YYNGEE. Trimming removed 0 bases from V and 2 bases from J, with 7 bases in between. Together with reference TRBV9 and TRBJ2-3, the CDR3 gives the full variable domain: DSGVTQTPKHLITATGQRVTLRCSPRSGDLSVYWYQQSLDQGLQFLIQYYNGEERAKGNILERFSAQQFPDLHSELNLSSLELGDSALYFCASSVGALTDTQYFGPGTRLTVL.

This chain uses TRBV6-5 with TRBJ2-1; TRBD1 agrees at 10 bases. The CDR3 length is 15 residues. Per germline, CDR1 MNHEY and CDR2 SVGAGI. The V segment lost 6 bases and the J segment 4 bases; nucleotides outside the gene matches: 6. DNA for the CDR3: TGTGCCAGCAGACCGGGACAGGGGAGGTACAATGAGCAGTTCTTC. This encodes CASRPGQGRYNEQFF.

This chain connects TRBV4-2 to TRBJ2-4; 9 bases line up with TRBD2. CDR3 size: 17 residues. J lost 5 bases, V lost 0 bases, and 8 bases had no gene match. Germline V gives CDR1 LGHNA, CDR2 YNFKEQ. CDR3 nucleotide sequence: TGTGCCAGCAGCCAAGATAGGGCGGGGGGGGTTCAAAACATTCAGTACTTC. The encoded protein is CASSQDRAGGVQNIQYF.

CDR3 in amino acids: CAKKGGDTGELFF. The CDR3 DNA follows: TGTGCCAAAAAAGGGGGAGACACCGGGGAGCTGTTTTTT. This chain uses TRBV2 with TRBJ2-2; a possible D gene is TRBD1 (6 bases). The CDR3 covers 13 residues. CDR1 and CDR2 (germline): SNHLY, FYNNEI. V lost 10 bases to trimming and J lost 3 bases, with 12 bases between them.

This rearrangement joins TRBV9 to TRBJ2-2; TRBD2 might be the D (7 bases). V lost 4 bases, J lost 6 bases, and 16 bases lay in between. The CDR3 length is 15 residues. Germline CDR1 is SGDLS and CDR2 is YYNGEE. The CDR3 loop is CASSLRGPVSGELFF. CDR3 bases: TGTGCCAGCAGCCTGCGGGGGCCCGTCTCCGGGGAGCTGTTTTTT.

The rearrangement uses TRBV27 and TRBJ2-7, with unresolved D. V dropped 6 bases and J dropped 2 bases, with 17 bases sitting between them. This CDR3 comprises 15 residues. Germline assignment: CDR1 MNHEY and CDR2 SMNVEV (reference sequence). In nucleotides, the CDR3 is TGTGCCAGCAGCACCATTGTACGGCAGGCCTACGAGCAGTACTTC. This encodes CASSTIVRQAYEQYF.

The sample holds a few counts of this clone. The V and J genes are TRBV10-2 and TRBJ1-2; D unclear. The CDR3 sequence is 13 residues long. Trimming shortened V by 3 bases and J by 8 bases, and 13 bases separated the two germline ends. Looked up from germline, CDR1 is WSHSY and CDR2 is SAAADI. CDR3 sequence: CASSERTFHGYTF. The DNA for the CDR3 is TGCGCCAGCAGTGAAAGGACTTTTCACGGCTACACCTTC.